A selection of T cell receptor beta chains follows, all from one sample in a study of shared clonotypes between healthy human individuals. Method: immunoSEQ multiplex PCR; TCRdb's copy keeps in-frame clones and lacks some. The sample yields about 2,200,000 clones, roughly 91% seen once. Sequencing was done on a sample of naive CD8+ T cells from PBMCs. These receptors came from a man aged 18 to 29 in good health. Some clones in this sample may be carry-over from other donors' samples. Each CDR3 is given with its conserved first and last residue. A D gene is named only where the DNA matches it firmly. A row's size may be missing; if present it is once, few, many or a size class.

D gene | clone size | J gene | V gene | CDR3 protein | CDR3 DNA
NA | once | TRBJ2-1 | TRBV4-1 | CASSQEEATGELEQFF | TGCGCCAGCAGCCAAGAAGAGGCGACTGGGGAACTTGAGCAGTTCTTC
TRBD2 | NA | TRBJ2-1 | TRBV7-6 | CASSPLAGVYEQFF | TGTGCCAGCAGCCCACTAGCGGGAGTCTATGAGCAGTTCTTC
TRBD2 | NA | TRBJ2-7 | TRBV2 | CASTPTKREGRYEQYF | TGTGCCAGCACACCTACCAAGCGGGAGGGCCGCTACGAGCAGTACTTC
NA | NA | TRBJ2-2 | TRBV28 | CASSLEGKGGRDTGELFF | TGTGCCAGCAGCCTGGAGGGTAAAGGGGGTCGGGACACCGGGGAGCTGTTTTTT
NA | few | TRBJ1-5 | TRBV27 | CASSLRTEDQPQHF | TGTGCCAGCAGTTTAAGAACAGAAGATCAGCCCCAGCATTTT
NA | NA | TRBJ2-2 | TRBV6-1 | CASIARPRGTGELFF | TGTGCCAGCATCGCCCGACCGAGGGGCACCGGGGAGCTGTTTTTT
NA | few | TRBJ1-1 | TRBV29-1 | CSTTGTEFGTEAFF | TGCAGCACCACCGGGACGGAGTTCGGCACTGAAGCTTTCTTT
TRBD2 | NA | TRBJ2-3 | TRBV6-5 | CASSSGLAGFSDTQYF | TGTGCCAGCAGTTCCGGACTAGCGGGATTCTCAGATACGCAGTATTTT
TRBD1 | NA | TRBJ1-5 | TRBV12-5 | CASPHRTGRDSNQPQHF | TGTGCTAGTCCCCATAGGACAGGCCGTGATAGCAATCAGCCCCAGCATTTT
NA | NA | TRBJ2-7 | TRBV7-2 | CASSLAETGIFRYEQYF | TGTGCCAGCAGCTTAGCGGAAACAGGGATATTTCGCTACGAGCAGTACTTC
NA | NA | TRBJ2-5 | TRBV27 | CASSLRDPKETQYF | TGTGCCAGCAGTTTAAGAGACCCTAAAGAGACCCAGTACTTC
TRBD1 | NA | TRBJ2-5 | TRBV14 | CASSQLRDRDQETQYF | TGTGCCAGCAGCCAACTCCGGGACAGGGATCAAGAGACCCAGTACTTC
NA | NA | TRBJ2-5 | TRBV6-5 | CASSYGAGAETQYF | TGTGCCAGCAGTTACGGGGCCGGAGCGGAGACCCAGTACTTC
TRBD2 | NA | TRBJ2-7 | TRBV2 | CASSVRTSGIRSYEQYF | TGTGCCAGCAGTGTAAGGACTAGCGGGATCCGCTCCTACGAGCAGTACTTC
NA | NA | TRBJ1-2 | TRBV13 | CASSLKAVANYGYTF | TGTGCCAGCAGCTTAAAGGCGGTAGCTAACTATGGCTACACCTTC
TRBD2 | NA | TRBJ2-7 | TRBV9 | CASSPGGLATTRVYF | TGTGCCAGCAGCCCGGGGGGACTAGCTACTACGCGAGTCTACTTC
NA | NA | TRBJ2-7 | TRBV6-5 | CASSSGRGASYEQYF | TGTGCCAGCAGTTCCGGGAGAGGGGCCTCCTACGAGCAGTACTTC
NA | NA | TRBJ1-1 | TRBV27 | CASSLRFGKPEAFF | TGTGCCAGCAGTTTAAGGTTTGGGAAGCCCGAAGCTTTCTTT
NA | NA | TRBJ1-6 | TRBV6-1 | CASHLGDSPLHF | TGTGCCAGCCACTTAGGGGATTCACCCCTCCACTTT
NA | NA | TRBJ2-7 | TRBV4-1 | CASSQEARVVEQYF | TGCGCCAGCAGCCAAGAGGCTCGGGTAGTCGAGCAGTACTTC
NA | NA | TRBJ2-7 | TRBV11-2 | CASSFLRRYEQYF | TGTGCCAGCAGCTTTTTACGGAGATACGAGCAGTACTTC
NA | once | TRBJ2-1 | TRBV5-6 | CASSRGLSSYNEQFF | TGTGCCAGCAGCCGGGGGCTCAGCTCCTACAATGAGCAGTTCTTC
TRBD1 | NA | TRBJ1-2 | TRBV27 | CASSLSKRQGVLYGYTF | TGTGCCAGCAGTTTATCGAAACGACAGGGGGTATTATATGGCTACACCTTC
NA | NA | TRBJ2-7 | TRBV28 | CASNPPGYEQYF | TGTGCCAGCAACCCACCCGGGTACGAGCAGTACTTC
NA | NA | TRBJ2-7 | TRBV11-1 | CASSRFAGRSYEQYF | TGTGCCAGCAGTAGGTTCGCGGGACGCTCCTACGAGCAGTACTTC
TRBD2 | NA | TRBJ2-7 | TRBV9 | CASSVNREGSYEQYF | TGTGCCAGCAGCGTAAATCGGGAGGGATCCTACGAGCAGTACTTC
NA | NA | TRBJ2-2 | TRBV4-1 | CASSQVGGVTEELFF | TGCGCCAGCAGCCAAGTGGGCGGGGTGACCGAGGAGCTGTTTTTT
NA | few | TRBJ1-1 | TRBV4-1 | CASSLKKGPEAFF | TGCGCCAGCAGCCTGAAGAAGGGGCCTGAAGCTTTCTTT
NA | NA | TRBJ1-1 | TRBV7-2 | CASSLGTGGAFF | TGTGCCAGCAGCTTAGGGACGGGGGGCGCTTTCTTT
NA | NA | TRBJ2-7 | TRBV9 | CASSRTDSYEQYF | TGTGCCAGCAGCAGGACGGACAGCTACGAGCAGTACTTC
NA | NA | TRBJ1-4 | TRBV4-1 | CASSQTPGGTATNEKLFF | TGCGCCAGCAGCCAAACCCCCGGGGGGACTGCAACTAATGAAAAACTGTTTTTT
NA | once | TRBJ1-2 | TRBV7-9 | CASSPTGSMVDGYTF | TGTGCCAGCAGCCCTACAGGGTCCATGGTCGATGGCTACACCTTC
NA | NA | TRBJ2-3 | TRBV2 | CASSEAGGRTDTQYF | TGTGCCAGCAGTGAAGCAGGGGGACGCACAGATACGCAGTATTTT
NA | NA | TRBJ1-4 | TRBV30 | CASPGLGGSFEKLFF | TGTGCCTCACCAGGACTGGGAGGAAGTTTTGAAAAACTGTTTTTT
NA | NA | TRBJ2-3 | TRBV9 | CASSATVDSRASTDTQYF | TGTGCCAGCAGCGCGACAGTAGACTCACGTGCTAGCACAGATACGCAGTATTTT
TRBD2 | NA | TRBJ2-1 | TRBV29-1 | CSVEGPGGNEQFF | TGCAGCGTTGAGGGGCCGGGGGGCAATGAGCAGTTCTTC
NA | once | TRBJ1-1 | TRBV9 | CASSYFGGVENTEAFF | TGTGCCAGCAGCTACTTTGGTGGGGTGGAGAACACTGAAGCTTTCTTT
NA | NA | TRBJ1-3 | TRBV7-9 | CASSFLSSGNTIYF | TGTGCCAGCAGCTTCCTAAGCTCTGGAAACACCATATATTTT
NA | NA | TRBJ2-7 | TRBV7-3 | CASSLTLGYEQYF | TGTGCCAGCAGCTTAACGCTAGGCTACGAGCAGTACTTC
NA | once | TRBJ1-4 | TRBV27 | CASSFRAPNEKLFF | TGTGCCAGCAGTTTTCGTGCACCTAATGAAAAACTGTTTTTT
TRBD1 | NA | TRBJ2-7 | TRBV4-1 | CASSQALTGKRPEQYF | TGCGCCAGCAGCCAAGCCTTGACAGGGAAAAGACCCGAGCAGTACTTC
TRBD2 | NA | TRBJ2-1 | TRBV28 | CASSLSLQREGNYNEQFF | TGTGCCAGCAGTTTGTCGCTCCAGCGGGAGGGTAACTACAATGAGCAGTTCTTC
NA | NA | TRBJ1-3 | TRBV25-1 | CASSEFGEGIRDTIYF | TGTGCCAGCAGTGAATTTGGGGAGGGGATCCGGGACACCATATATTTT
NA | NA | TRBJ2-7 | TRBV7-6 | CASGRGSGTYEQYF | TGTGCCAGCGGCCGGGGAAGCGGAACCTACGAGCAGTACTTC
TRBD1 | NA | TRBJ2-7 | TRBV19 | CASSGQDSYEQYF | TGTGCCAGTAGTGGACAGGACTCCTACGAGCAGTACTTC
TRBD1 | NA | TRBJ1-5 | TRBV27 | CASSARLGDRGDNQPQHF | TGTGCCAGCAGTGCTAGATTGGGGGACAGGGGGGACAATCAGCCCCAGCATTTT
TRBD1 | NA | TRBJ2-1 | TRBV6-1 | CASSESGQGLYNEQFF | TGTGCCAGCAGTGAATCGGGACAGGGTCTCTACAATGAGCAGTTCTTC
NA | NA | TRBJ2-1 | TRBV7-9 | CASTSESSYNEQFF | TGTGCCAGCACCTCGGAGAGCTCCTACAATGAGCAGTTCTTC
NA | NA | TRBJ2-7 | TRBV6-1 | CASSEGFREQYF | TGTGCCAGCAGTGAAGGGTTCAGAGAGCAGTACTTC
NA | NA | TRBJ2-1 | TRBV7-6 | CASSLWTAESSYNEQFF | TGTGCCAGCAGCTTATGGACAGCCGAGAGCTCCTACAATGAGCAGTTCTTC
NA | NA | TRBJ2-7 | TRBV9 | CASSPPAISYEQYF | TGTGCCAGCAGCCCCCCGGCAATCTCCTACGAGCAGTACTTC
TRBD1 | NA | TRBJ2-7 | TRBV29-1 | CSAGTGGYEQYF | TGCAGCGCCGGGACAGGGGGATACGAGCAGTACTTC
TRBD2 | NA | TRBJ2-3 | TRBV11-2 | CASSLGLAGDTDTQYF | TGTGCCAGCAGCTTAGGGCTAGCGGGGGACACAGATACGCAGTATTTT
NA | once | TRBJ2-7 | TRBV7-8 | CASRSQVQDEQYF | TGTGCCAGCAGGTCGCAGGTCCAGGACGAGCAGTACTTC